The sequence of this T cell receptor beta chain was determined in a study of blood T cell repertoires in COVID-19. Study-level information: Sources were T cells, B-cell-depleted T cells, or PBMCs; the material itself was cDNA or gDNA.

CDR3 size: 18 residues. Trimming removed 4 bases from V and 5 bases from J; junction bases left unmatched: 17. The V gene's germline CDR1 is PRHDT and CDR2 FYEKMQ (reference sequence). Adults between about 18 and 95 years of age took part from 24 US areas. Assay: immunoSEQ multiplex PCR; the TCRdb copy retains only in-frame clones and omits some. In the table there are approximately 120,000 clones, 75% to 90% of which are singletons. Material: PBMCs or T cells enriched from blood (not recorded which). This TCR was sampled from a man under 40 who had recovered from COVID-19. The chain combines TRBV13 with TRBJ1-1, with 9 bases identical to TRBD1. For the CDR3, the DNA is TGTGCCAGCAGCTCAACCGTCCTAGGGGGACAGGGAAATACTGAAGCTTTCTTT. It encodes CASSSTVLGGQGNTEAFF.